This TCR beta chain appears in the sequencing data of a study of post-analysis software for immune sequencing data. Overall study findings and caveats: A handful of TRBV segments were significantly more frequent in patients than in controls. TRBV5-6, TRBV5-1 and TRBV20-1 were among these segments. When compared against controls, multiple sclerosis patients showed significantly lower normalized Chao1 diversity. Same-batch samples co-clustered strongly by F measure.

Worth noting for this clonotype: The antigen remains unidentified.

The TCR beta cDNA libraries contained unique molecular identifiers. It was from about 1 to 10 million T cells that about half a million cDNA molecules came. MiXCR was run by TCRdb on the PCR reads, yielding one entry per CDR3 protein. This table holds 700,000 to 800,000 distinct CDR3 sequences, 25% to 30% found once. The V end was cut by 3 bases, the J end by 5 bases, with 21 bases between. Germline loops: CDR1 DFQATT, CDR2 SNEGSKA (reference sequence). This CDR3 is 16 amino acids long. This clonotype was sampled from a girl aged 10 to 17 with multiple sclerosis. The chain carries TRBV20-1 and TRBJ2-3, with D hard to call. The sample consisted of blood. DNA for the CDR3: TGCAGTGCTAGCCCCCCACGGAGCTTCATCAAAGATACGCAGTATTTT. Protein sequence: CSASPPRSFIKDTQYF.